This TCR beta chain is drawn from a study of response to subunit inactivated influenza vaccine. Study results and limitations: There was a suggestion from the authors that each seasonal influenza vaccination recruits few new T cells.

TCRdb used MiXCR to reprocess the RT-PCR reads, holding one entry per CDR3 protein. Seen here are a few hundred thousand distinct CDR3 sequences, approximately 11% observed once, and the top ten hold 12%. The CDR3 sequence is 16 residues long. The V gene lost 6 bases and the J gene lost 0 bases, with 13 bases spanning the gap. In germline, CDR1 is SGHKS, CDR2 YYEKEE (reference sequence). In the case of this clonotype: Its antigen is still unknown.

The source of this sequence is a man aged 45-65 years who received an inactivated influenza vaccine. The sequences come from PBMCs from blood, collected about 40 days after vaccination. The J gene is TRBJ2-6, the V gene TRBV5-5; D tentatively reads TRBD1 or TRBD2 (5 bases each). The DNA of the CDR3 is TGTGCCAGCACCGTGAGGGGCGGCTCTGGGGCCAACGTCCTGACTTTC. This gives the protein CASTVRGGSGANVLTF.